This T cell receptor beta chain emerged from a study of T cells in Graves' hyperthyroidism and ophthalmopathy. The CDR3 is 13 residues long. CDR1 is SGHDT, CDR2 YYEEEE, per germline. V lost 8 bases to trimming and J lost 5 bases; unmatched junction nucleotides: 6. This clonotype has at least ten counts. Researchers took RNA transcripts and amplified the TCR beta CDR3 regions from them. The HTBI primer set drove a first-round RT-PCR of the TCR CDR3. TCRdb processed the multiplex PCR reads anew with MiXCR; each CDR3 protein has one entry. The sample carries about 380,000 distinct CDR3 sequences, around 20% recorded once. PBMCs came from around 9.7 ml fresh peripheral blood.

The source material was blood. This clonotype was sampled from a man between 18 and 35 years old with Graves' ophthalmopathy. The chain couples TRBV5-6 to TRBJ2-2; TRBD2 matches at 7 bases. The CDR3 reads CASRTSRTGELFF. CDR3 nucleotides: TGTGCCAGTAGGACTAGTCGGACCGGGGAGCTGTTTTTT. Filled out from reference TRBV5-6 and TRBJ2-2, the complete variable domain reads DAGVTQSPTHLIKTRGQQVTLRCSPKSGHDTVSWYQQALGQGPQFIFQYYEEEERQRGNFPDRFSGHQFPNYSSELNVNALLLGDSALYLCASRTSRTGELFFGEGSRLTVL.